The clone carrying this T cell receptor beta chain has just a few counts. Antigen specificity is unknown. The sample originates from a study of beta chain features in type 1 diabetes. Study details: Across the samples, roughly 98,000,000 sorted cells were examined in total. Overall study results and limits: Equally in patients and controls, PCR might preferentially amplify shorter templates. VDJ junctions in type 1 diabetes patients carried more deletions and fewer insertions.

CDR1 and CDR2 from the germline V gene are SGHNT and YYREEE (reference sequence). Trimming removed 7 bases from V and 2 bases from J, with 18 bases in between. CDR3 length equals 15 residues. Expressed TCRB transcripts were sequenced, since all the RNA that had been isolated was reverse transcribed. Using immunoSEQ multiplex PCR, the repertoire was profiled, and TCRdb retains in-frame clones only, with some absent. The sample contains 250,000 to 350,000 clones, around 15% of which appear only once. Sequencing input: central memory CD4+ T cells from blood. The receptor was isolated from a man aged 25 to 45 in good health. The rearrangement links TRBV5-4 to TRBJ2-5; D perhaps matches TRBD2 (6 bases). The CDR3 DNA sequence: TGTGCCAGCCACGCCGAGGGAGGCCGTCAAGAGACCCAGTACTTC. Translated: CASHAEGGRQETQYF.